Sequencing of this T cell receptor beta chain was carried out in a study of T cells in Graves' hyperthyroidism and ophthalmopathy. Study in general: It was at initial diagnosis, before any treatment, that peripheral blood was collected.

The sample holds many counts of this clonotype. Its antigen remains unknown. Uncontrolled infection, other autoimmune disease, pregnancy or lactation barred patients from enrollment. Fresh peripheral blood, about 9.9 ml, yielded the PBMCs. Overall study findings and caveats: The blood repertoire included most of the expanded thyroid clonotypes above 0.001.

Amplified regions were TCR beta CDR3 sequences from RNA transcripts. An initial round of RT-PCR targeting the TCR CDR3 relied on the HTBI primer set. TCRdb recomputed calls from the multiplex PCR reads with MiXCR, one row per CDR3 protein. The sample has around 270,000 distinct CDR3 sequences, about 19% seen once; the top ten hold approximately 35%. The CDR3 length is 13 residues. Trimming stripped 3 bases from V and 4 bases from J, with 12 bases between. CDR1 GTSNPN and CDR2 SVGIG come from the germline V gene (reference sequence). Sequenced: blood. V gene TRBV30 combines with J gene TRBJ1-1; D gene ambiguous. The clonotype comes from a man aged 50-59 years with Graves' ophthalmopathy. DNA for the CDR3: TGTGCCTGGAGAGCCCTTCGGGGCACTGAAGCTTTCTTT. This sequence encodes CAWRALRGTEAFF.